This paragraph covers one T cell receptor (beta chain) sequence. The identical CDR3 is also encoded by other nucleotide sequences in the sample. Libraries were prepared by immunoSEQ multiplex PCR; TCRdb keeps only in-frame clonotypes and omits some of them. The table records 95,000 to 110,000 clones, more than 85% of them present only once. The source of the sample is a study of control samples from healthy donors and cancer patients. CDR1 KGHSH and CDR2 LQKENI come from the germline V gene. The CDR3 covers 15 residues. V was clipped by 0 bases and J by 4 bases, with 12 bases between them. Sequenced: PBMCs. The TCR comes from a man between 60 and 70 years old with lung cancer. This chain joins TRBV18 and TRBJ1-1; tentative D call: TRBD1 (5 bases). The CDR3 region is CASSPPGGLGTEAFF. For the CDR3, the DNA is TGTGCCAGCTCACCACCGGGGGGTCTTGGCACTGAAGCTTTCTTT. Combining the CDR3 with reference TRBV18 and TRBJ1-1 gives the whole variable domain NAGVMQNPRHLVRRRGQEARLRCSPMKGHSHVYWYRQLPEEGLKFMVYLQKENIIDESGMPKERFSAEFPKEGPSILRIQQVVRGDSAAYFCASSPPGGLGTEAFFGQGTRLTVV.